The 27 T cell receptor beta chains below all came from one sample that was sequenced in a study of CD8 T cells in Susac syndrome. With random hexamers, reverse transcription was performed on 0.5 to 1 ug of RNA. Each CDR3 protein gets one entry after TCRdb re-called the immunoSEQ multiplex PCR reads with MiXCR. The table has some 120,000 distinct CDR3 sequences, around 90% seen once. Source material: CD8+ T cells from PBMCs. The source is a human donor in good health.

The chain combines TRBV6-1 with TRBJ2-4; no firm D call. There are 12 residues in the CDR3. The V end lost 5 bases, the J end lost 6 bases, and 8 bases lay between the germline ends. Germline CDR1 reads MNHNS; CDR2 reads SASEGT. The CDR3 spells CASSPGLNIQYF. CDR3 nucleotides: TGTGCCAGCAGTCCCGGCCTAAACATTCAGTACTTC.

The chain couples TRBV4-1 to TRBJ2-2, with 13 bases identical to TRBD2. Germline V CDR1 and CDR2: MGHRA, YSYEKL. The CDR3 extends over 17 amino acids. V lost 4 bases to trimming and J lost 7 bases; unmatched junction nucleotides: 9. CDR3: CASSRELAGGPFGELFF. CDR3 DNA: TGCGCCAGCAGCCGAGAACTAGCGGGAGGGCCTTTCGGGGAGCTGTTTTTT.

V gene TRBV5-4 combines with J gene TRBJ2-5; D is ambiguous. V lost 4 bases and J lost 5, with 12 bases in between. Germline V gives CDR1 SGHNT, CDR2 YYREEE (reference sequence). The CDR3 has 13 amino acids. The CDR3 protein is CASSPPDWETQYF. The CDR3 DNA reads as TGTGCCAGCAGCCCTCCAGACTGGGAGACCCAGTACTTC.

The chain couples TRBV5-6 to TRBJ2-7; D is ambiguous. Trimming removed 1 base at V and 6 bases at J, with 8 bases between. The CDR3 covers 12 residues. Germline V gives CDR1 SGHDT, CDR2 YYEEEE. The CDR3 loop is CASSLNLIEQYF. CDR3 DNA: TGTGCCAGCAGCTTGAATTTGATCGAGCAGTACTTC.

The rearrangement joins TRBV20-1 to TRBJ2-5; D gene unclear. Trimming cost V 3 bases and J 0 bases, with 2 bases left between them. Looked up from germline, CDR1 is DFQATT and CDR2 is SNEGSKA (reference sequence). The CDR3 runs 11 residues. The CDR3 protein is CSASDQETQYF. The CDR3 DNA is TGCAGTGCTAGCGACCAAGAGACCCAGTACTTC.

The chain uses TRBV5-1 and TRBJ1-1; unclear D gene. The germline V gene encodes CDR1 SGHRS and CDR2 YFSETQ. Trimming cost V 7 bases and J 4 bases, with 23 bases left between them. CDR3 size: 16 residues. The CDR3 is CASSALGPEGGTEAFF. As DNA, the CDR3 is TGCGCCAGCTCGGCGCTCGGCCCTGAAGGAGGCACTGAAGCTTTCTTT.

The chain joins TRBV27 to TRBJ2-3; D is ambiguous. Per the germline V gene, CDR1 is MNHEY and CDR2 is SMNVEV (reference sequence). This CDR3 is 12 amino acids long. Trimming cost V 2 bases and J 6 bases, with 6 bases left between them. The CDR3 DNA reads TGTGCCAGCAGTTTAGGGCGGGATACGCAGTATTTT. Translating gives CASSLGRDTQYF.

The chain is built from TRBV7-9 and TRBJ2-1; D might be TRBD1 or TRBD2, each matching 5 bases. Germline CDR1 and CDR2: SEHNR and FQNEAQ (reference sequence). CDR3 length equals 17 residues. Trimming removed 5 bases from V and 5 bases from J, with 22 bases in between. CDR3 loop: CASSPSSGWGSDNEQFF. The DNA for the CDR3 is TGTGCCAGCAGCCCGTCATCGGGTTGGGGGTCCGACAATGAGCAGTTCTTC.

The chain is built from TRBV6-5 and TRBJ1-5; TRBD1 is a possible D gene (5 bases). V was trimmed by 5 bases and J by 4 bases, leaving 9 bases between them. This CDR3 is built from 13 residues. CDR1 and CDR2 (germline): MNHEY, SVGAGI. The CDR3 is CASSRQQNQPQHF. Here the CDR3 DNA reads TGTGCCAGCAGTCGACAGCAGAATCAGCCCCAGCATTTT.

The rearrangement joins TRBV10-2 to TRBJ2-5; D unresolved. Looked up from germline, CDR1 is WSHSY and CDR2 is SAAADI. The CDR3 has 12 amino acids. Trimming took off 6 bases at V and 5 bases at J, with 10 bases between the two ends. The CDR3 sequence: CASSRVDETQYF. The CDR3 DNA sequence: TGCGCCAGCAGCCGAGTGGACGAGACCCAGTACTTC.

The chain couples TRBV7-9 to TRBJ2-2; D is uncertain. The CDR3 runs to 14 residues. Looked up from germline, CDR1 is SEHNR and CDR2 is FQNEAQ (reference sequence). Trimming took 3 bases from V and 3 from J, leaving 8 bases between them. CDR3 in DNA: TGTGCCAGCAGCTTCATAGGGTACACCGGGGAGCTGTTTTTT. Translating gives CASSFIGYTGELFF.

The chain employs TRBV30 and TRBJ2-3, with TRBD2 as a possible D gene (5 bases). CDR3 length: 13 residues. V was trimmed by 0 bases and J by 4 bases, leaving 8 bases between them. Germline V CDR1 and CDR2: GTSNPN, SVGIG (reference sequence). The CDR3 spells CAWSVGGSDTQYF. The CDR3 DNA is TGTGCCTGGAGTGTAGGCGGGTCAGATACGCAGTATTTT.

V and J are TRBV4-3 and TRBJ2-5; 9 nucleotides match TRBD2. Unmatched junction bases numbered 3, after V lost 0 bases and J lost 1 base. The CDR3 contains 16 residues. Germline lookup yields CDR1 LGHNA and CDR2 YSLEER. The CDR3 coding sequence is TGCGCCAGCAGCCAAGAGGGACTAGCACGCCAAGAGACCCAGTACTTC. It codes for CASSQEGLARQETQYF.

The V and J genes are TRBV6-2 or TRBV6-3 and TRBJ2-1; possible D gene TRBD2, 7 bases. This CDR3 contains 13 residues. Trimming removed 7 bases at V and 5 bases at J, with 12 bases between. The germline CDR1 and CDR2 sequences are MNHEY and SVGEGT. The CDR3 loop is CASKGGGDNEQFF. The CDR3 DNA reads TGTGCCAGCAAGGGAGGGGGGGACAATGAGCAGTTCTTC.

The chain employs TRBV4-1 and TRBJ1-2; 9 bases fit TRBD1. Germline V gene data show CDR1 as MGHRA and CDR2 as YSYEKL. The CDR3 covers 16 residues. V lost 0 bases to trimming and J lost 7 bases; unmatched junction nucleotides: 9. The CDR3 coding sequence is TGCGCCAGCAGCCAAGATAATCCGACAGGGGGAGTTGGCTACACCTTC. It encodes CASSQDNPTGGVGYTF.

The chain has TRBV6-5 and TRBJ2-3, with 12 bases identical to TRBD2. This CDR3 region has 15 residues. CDR1 is MNHEY and CDR2 is SVGAGI in the germline V gene. V dropped 6 bases and J dropped 3; count of bases not matched to a gene: 4. The CDR3 coding sequence is TGTGCCAGCAGAATCGGGACTAGCGGGACAGATACGCAGTATTTT. Amino acids: CASRIGTSGTDTQYF.

The rearrangement joins TRBV2 to TRBJ2-5; D unclear. The CDR3 consists of 11 residues. Trimming pared 7 bases from V and 4 bases from J, leaving 7 bases between. Germline loops: CDR1 SNHLY, CDR2 FYNNEI. The CDR3 nucleotides are TGTGCCAGCAAGAAGCGAGAGACCCAGTACTTC. Translation gives CASKKRETQYF.

The chain carries TRBV5-4 and TRBJ1-1; no reliable D call. This CDR3 spans 15 amino acids. CDR1 is SGHNT and CDR2 is YYREEE in the germline V gene (reference sequence). Trimming took off 0 bases at V and 2 bases at J, with 11 bases between the two ends. CDR3: CASSLAWRENTEAFF. The CDR3 DNA reads as TGTGCCAGCAGCTTGGCGTGGCGGGAAAACACTGAAGCTTTCTTT.

The rearrangement joins TRBV11-2 to TRBJ2-3; perhaps TRBD2 as D (6 bases). V lost 7 bases and J 4 bases, leaving 18 bases between the germline ends. CDR3 length: 15 residues. CDR1 is SGHAT, CDR2 FQNNGV, per germline. The CDR3 spells CASTRSGGIPDTQYF. In DNA form, the CDR3 reads TGTGCCAGCACAAGAAGTGGCGGGATCCCAGATACGCAGTATTTT.

The chain uses TRBV25-1 and TRBJ1-1; D gene uncertain. V was shortened by 3 bases and J by 1 base, with 6 bases between the two germline ends. CDR1 MGHDK and CDR2 SYGVNS come from the germline V gene. The CDR3 has 13 amino acids. CDR3 residues: CASSDTGNTEAFF. As DNA, the CDR3 is TGTGCCAGCAGTGACACCGGGAACACTGAAGCTTTCTTT.

This chain connects TRBV6-5 to TRBJ2-7; 7 positions agree with TRBD2. V lost 4 bases, J lost 2 bases, and 5 bases stayed unmatched. Germline V gene lookup returns CDR1 MNHEY and CDR2 SVGAGI. This CDR3 is built from 14 residues. CDR3 bases: TGTGCCAGCAGTTTGGCTAGCGGACCCTACGAGCAGTACTTC. The encoded protein is CASSLASGPYEQYF.

The chain links TRBV11-2 to TRBJ2-3; D perhaps matches TRBD2 (5 bases). Per germline, CDR1 SGHAT and CDR2 FQNNGV. The CDR3 is 14 amino acids. The V gene lost 2 bases and the J gene lost 3 bases, with 9 bases spanning the gap. CDR3: CASSLRKRTDTQYF. In DNA, the CDR3 is TGTGCCAGCAGCTTAAGGAAGCGGACAGATACGCAGTATTTT.

This chain connects TRBV10-2 to TRBJ1-5; 10 nucleotides agree with TRBD1. Germline assignment: CDR1 WSHSY and CDR2 SAAADI. CDR3 length: 14 amino acids. J lost 7 bases, V lost 6 bases, and 6 bases had no gene match. In DNA form, the CDR3 reads TGCGCCAGCAGAGAGACAGGGGGCAGGCAGCCCCAGCATTTT. This gives the protein CASRETGGRQPQHF.

V is TRBV7-2 and J is TRBJ1-2, with TRBD1 as a possible D gene (6 bases). Germline V gene data show CDR1 as SGHTA and CDR2 as FQGNSA. The CDR3 extends over 16 amino acids. V was shortened by 0 bases and J by 4 bases, with 15 bases between the two germline ends. The CDR3 DNA sequence: TGTGCCAGCAGCTTAGCCCATGGGGGGGCCAGCTATGGCTACACCTTC. It is translated as CASSLAHGGASYGYTF.

The chain recombines TRBV14 with TRBJ1-2; no clear D gene. This CDR3 region has 14 residues. With 0 bases removed from V and 4 bases from J, the gap between germline ends came to 9 bases. The germline CDR1 and CDR2 sequences are SGHDN and FVKESK. The chain's CDR3 is CASSQDTGFYGYTF. DNA for the CDR3: TGTGCCAGCAGCCAAGATACGGGATTCTATGGCTACACCTTC.

The V and J genes are TRBV4-1 and TRBJ2-2; no clear D. The CDR3 consists of 15 residues. CDR1 MGHRA and CDR2 YSYEKL come from the germline V gene. Trimming pared 1 base from V and 6 bases from J, leaving 12 bases between. CDR3 DNA sequence: TGCGCCAGCAGCCAAGTCGTTTTATCCCCCGGGGAGCTGTTTTTT. It codes for CASSQVVLSPGELFF.

This rearrangement joins TRBV13 to TRBJ2-2, with a tentative D call TRBD1 (5 bases). Trimming pared 4 bases from V and 9 bases from J, leaving 21 bases between. Germline lookup yields CDR1 PRHDT and CDR2 FYEKMQ (reference sequence). The CDR3 is 16 residues long. The CDR3: CASSSRQGQPRWELFF. DNA of the CDR3: TGTGCCAGCAGCTCCCGCCAGGGTCAGCCGAGGTGGGAGCTGTTTTTT. Full variable domain (outside the CDR3, taken from reference TRBV13 and TRBJ2-2): AAGVIQSPRHLIKEKRETATLKCYPIPRHDTVYWYQQGPGQDPQFLISFYEKMQSDKGSIPDRFSAQQFSDYHSELNMSSLELGDSALYFCASSSRQGQPRWELFFGEGSRLTVL.